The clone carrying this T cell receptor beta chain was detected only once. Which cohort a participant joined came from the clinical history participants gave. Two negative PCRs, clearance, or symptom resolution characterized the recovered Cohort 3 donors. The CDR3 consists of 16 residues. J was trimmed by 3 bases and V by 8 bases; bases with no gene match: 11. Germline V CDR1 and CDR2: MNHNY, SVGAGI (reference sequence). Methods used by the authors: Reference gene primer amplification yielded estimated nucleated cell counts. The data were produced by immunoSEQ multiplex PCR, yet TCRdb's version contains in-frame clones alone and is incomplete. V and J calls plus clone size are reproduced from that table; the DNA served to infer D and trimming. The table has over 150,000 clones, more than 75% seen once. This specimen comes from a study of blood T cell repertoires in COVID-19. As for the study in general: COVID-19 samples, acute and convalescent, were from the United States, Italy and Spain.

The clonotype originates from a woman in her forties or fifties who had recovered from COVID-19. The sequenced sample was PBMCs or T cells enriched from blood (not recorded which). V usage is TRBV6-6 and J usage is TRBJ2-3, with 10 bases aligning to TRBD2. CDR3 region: CASATRASGRTDTQYF. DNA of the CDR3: TGTGCCAGCGCGACGAGGGCTAGCGGGAGAACAGATACGCAGTATTTT.